Listed here are 3 T cell receptor beta chains from one sample, sequenced in a study of blood T cell repertoires in COVID-19. Profiling relied on immunoSEQ multiplex PCR, and the TCRdb table lists in-frame clones only, not all of them. The sample consists of 300,000 to 450,000 clones, approximately 91% of them appearing once. The sequenced material came from PBMCs or T cells enriched from blood (not recorded which). Every receptor here comes from a woman aged 25 to 39 who had been exposed to COVID-19.

The chain links TRBV15 to TRBJ2-3, with TRBD2 as a possible D gene (5 bases). Germline-derived CDR1 and CDR2 are LNHNV and YYDKDF (reference sequence). The CDR3 has 16 amino acids. Between the trimmed V and J ends, which lost 3 bases and 0 bases, there was a span of 13 bases. The DNA of the CDR3 is TGTGCCACCAGCAGGGGAGCGTATGCTAGCACAGATACGCAGTATTTT. It yields the protein CATSRGAYASTDTQYF.

The J gene is TRBJ2-1, the V gene TRBV7-3; 9 bases agree with TRBD2. The V segment lost 2 bases and the J segment 6 bases; nucleotides outside the gene matches: 14. Germline lookup yields CDR1 SGHTA and CDR2 FQGTGA. CDR3 size: 18 residues. This CDR3 reads CASSLGPLLAGMGNEQFF. The DNA for the CDR3 is TGTGCCAGCAGCTTAGGACCCCTCCTAGCGGGAATGGGCAATGAGCAGTTCTTC.

This rearrangement joins TRBV28 to TRBJ2-1, with 14 bases identical to TRBD2. The CDR3 runs 18 residues. CDR1 MDHEN and CDR2 SYDVKM come from the germline V gene. The ends lost 6 bases at V and 0 bases at J; junction bases unmatched: 7. CDR3 protein: CASRPGTSGRTSYNEQFF. CDR3 nucleotides: TGTGCCAGCAGACCCGGGACTAGCGGGAGAACCTCCTACAATGAGCAGTTCTTC.